This T cell receptor (beta chain) was captured by sequencing in a study of T cell repertoires in cytomegalovirus infection. Across the whole study: The public TCR beta signatures pointed to both CMV infection and matching HLA type.

There are many counts of this clonotype. Its matching antigen is unknown. Trimming removed 4 bases from V and 10 bases from J, with 14 bases in between. Germline V CDR1 and CDR2: SGHVS, FQNEAQ. The CDR3 is made up of 14 amino acids. Study-wide findings and caveats: There were HLA-C-restricted CMV-specific TCR beta clonotypes dominating the ex vivo response. Pooled public TCR beta family frequency picked out CMV carriers with the relevant HLA.

Via MiXCR, TCRdb re-called the reads, giving one row per CDR3 protein. The sample holds 55,000 to 70,000 distinct CDR3 sequences, 25% to 40% seen once. This TCR was sampled from a human donor in good health (CMV status not recorded). Some clones in this sample may be carry-over from other donors' samples. Specimen: PBMCs, sequenced either directly or after in vitro stimulation (not recorded which). The genes are TRBV7-8 and TRBJ1-6, with a possible D match to TRBD1 (5 bases). The CDR3 DNA is TGTGCCAGCAGCTGGGACGGCAGCCCCTCACCCCTCCACTTT. It specifies CASSWDGSPSPLHF.